This T cell receptor (beta chain) was profiled in a study of T cells after yellow fever vaccination. As for the study in general: Fractions containing few cells were prepared with SMART-Seq v4 Ultra Low Input. Broader study findings: Most primary-vaccination clones reappeared after the booster (about 97% CD4, approximately 88% CD8). Researchers report a weaker secondary response that nonetheless peaked faster, day 5 versus 15.

Using its own MiXCR run on the 5' RACE reads, TCRdb lists one record per CDR3 protein. There are approximately 300,000 distinct CDR3 sequences in the sample; 9.5% to 12% occur only once, and approximately 3.3% lies in the top ten. The V gene lost 0 bases and the J gene lost 6 bases, with 17 bases spanning the gap. Germline V gives CDR1 MNHEY, CDR2 SVGAGI. There are 16 residues in the CDR3. Concerning this clonotype itself: Its specificity is unknown.

The V gene is TRBV6-5, the J gene TRBJ2-5; tentatively, D is TRBD1 (5 bases). The source of this sequence is a man younger than 30 who received the YFV17D yellow fever vaccine. Material: CD4+ T cells sorted from PBMCs, obtained 45 days after the yellow fever booster vaccination. The CDR3 loop is CASSYSPLGAGKTQYF. The CDR3 nucleotides read TGTGCCAGCAGTTACTCCCCTCTTGGGGCCGGCAAGACCCAGTACTTC.